This TCR beta chain originates from a study of T cells in Graves' hyperthyroidism and ophthalmopathy. In this sample, this clonotype turned up many times. Germline loops: CDR1 SGHAT, CDR2 FQNNGV. The V and J ends lost 2 bases and 7 bases, in that order; junction bases with no gene match: 16. This CDR3 has 19 residues. Regions amplified from RNA transcripts were the TCR beta CDR3 regions. A set of HTBI primers served as the primers for a first-round RT-PCR of the TCR CDR3. TCRdb reprocessed the multiplex PCR reads via MiXCR and lists one record per CDR3 protein. The table records about 360,000 distinct CDR3 sequences, about 13% of them present only once. Not enrolled were patients with uncontrolled infection, other autoimmune disease, pregnancy or lactation.

Sequenced input: blood. The chain joins TRBV11-2 to TRBJ2-1; TRBD2 matches at 11 bases. The receptor's source is a woman between 18 and 30 years old with Graves' hyperthyroidism. The CDR3 sequence is CASSLRILAGGPWGNEQFF. Written as DNA, the CDR3 is TGTGCCAGCAGCTTAAGGATTCTAGCGGGAGGCCCATGGGGGAATGAGCAGTTCTTC.